This T cell receptor beta chain was profiled in a study of control samples from healthy donors and cancer patients. This clone was recorded a few times. V lost 2 bases and J 0 bases, leaving 11 bases between the germline ends. This CDR3 has 15 amino acids. The germline V gene encodes CDR1 SGHTA and CDR2 FQGNSA. Sequencing was performed with immunoSEQ multiplex PCR; in TCRdb, only in-frame clones are kept and a portion is missing. The table records around 130,000 clones, 70% to 90% of them present only once. What was sequenced was blood. The origin of this receptor is a man aged 50 or older in good health. V gene TRBV7-2 combines with J gene TRBJ2-7; a possible D gene is TRBD2 (7 bases). The CDR3 is CASSLSGGISYEQYF. CDR3 in DNA: TGTGCCAGCAGCTTATCGGGGGGCATCTCCTACGAGCAGTACTTC.